This passage covers 22 T cell receptor beta chains from one sample sequenced in a study of T-cell memory formation after mild COVID-19 (TCRdb year 2021). Receptors were amplified or captured by 5' RACE. The reads were generated on an Illumina NovaSeq 6000. In TCRdb, the public reads were trimmed at Q25 with fastp and aligned with MiXCR, with productive beta chains retained. For every CDR3 protein sequence, its rows merge into one entry that carries the most common genes and DNA. In all, the sample holds roughly 620,000 distinct CDR3 sequences, and approximately 18% of those were seen once. Clones ranked in the top ten supply around 11% of the sample. The sample comprised PBMCs or a T cell subset sorted from them (not recorded which). These receptors came from an adult woman who had mild COVID-19 (a few samples of this study predate the infection). The sample titles of this study are shuffled in the database, so cell type and time point are left out; the donor was told from shared clones.

This clonotype was detected a few times. The chain carries TRBV4-3 and TRBJ2-3; the D call may be TRBD1 or TRBD2 (5 bases each). The CDR3 is 15 residues long. The germline V gene encodes CDR1 LGHNA and CDR2 YSLEER. The V end was cut by 4 bases, the J end by 1 base, with 12 bases between. In DNA form, the CDR3 reads TGCGCCAGCAGCCCTTCTTTGGGGGGCACAGATACGCAGTATTTT. Translation gives CASSPSLGGTDTQYF.

In its sample, this clonotype was seen a few times. J is TRBJ2-7 and V is TRBV4-1; TRBD1 might be the D (6 bases). CDR3 length: 14 amino acids. Germline lookup yields CDR1 MGHRA and CDR2 YSYEKL. The ends were cut back, 4 bases at V and 6 bases at J, with 16 bases in the middle. The CDR3 coding sequence is TGCGCCAGCAGCCCCTCGACAGGAAACGGCGAGCAGTACTTC. It codes for CASSPSTGNGEQYF.

The chain uses TRBV6-4 and TRBJ2-1; D is perhaps TRBD2 (5 bases). CDR3 length: 15 residues. Per germline, CDR1 MRHNA and CDR2 SNTAGT. Trimming pared 2 bases from V and 9 bases from J, leaving 17 bases between. CDR3 DNA sequence: TGTGCCAGCAGTGACCGGCTAGCAGGTCCAATTGAGCAGTTCTTC. Translated, it gives CASSDRLAGPIEQFF.

This clonotype has a handful of counts. V and J are TRBV11-2 and TRBJ1-2; 7 positions match TRBD1. Trimming cost V 0 bases and J 7 bases; bases outside gene matches: 11. The CDR3 has 16 amino acids. The germline gives CDR1 SGHAT, CDR2 FQNNGV. CDR3 protein: CASSLDPGTVEVGYTF. DNA for the CDR3: TGTGCCAGCAGCTTAGACCCGGGGACAGTGGAGGTTGGCTACACCTTC.

CDR3 in DNA: TGTGCCAGCAGTGAACTTTCGGCTTTCTTT. Translating it yields CASSELSAFF. The gene calls are TRBV2 and TRBJ1-1; D is uncertain. Trimming took 2 bases from V and 11 from J, leaving 6 bases between them. CDR3 size: 10 residues. Germline V CDR1 and CDR2: SNHLY, FYNNEI.

This clonotype was detected a few times. The CDR3 region is CASSRPPNNEQFF. DNA for the CDR3: TGCGCCAGCAGCAGACCCCCGAACAATGAGCAGTTCTTC. This chain uses TRBV5-1 with TRBJ2-1; D unclear. This CDR3 has 13 amino acids. Trimming took off 4 bases at V and 5 bases at J, with 10 bases between the two ends. From germline, CDR1 is SGHRS and CDR2 YFSETQ.

This clonotype has more than one count but fewer than ten. This rearrangement joins TRBV20-1 to TRBJ1-5; D gene uncertain. CDR3 size: 14 residues. Germline assignment: CDR1 DFQATT and CDR2 SNEGSKA (reference sequence). V was pared by 3 bases and J by 6 bases, with 15 bases between. CDR3 DNA sequence: TGCAGTGCTAGTCCGAAGAGGGTTGGTCAGCCCCAGCATTTT. Amino acids: CSASPKRVGQPQHF.

The table lists this clonotype with many counts. This chain links TRBV7-2 with TRBJ1-4; D is undetermined. From germline, CDR1 is SGHTA and CDR2 FQGNSA. Trimming left V 6 bases short and J 8 bases short, with 16 bases between. The CDR3 is 14 amino acids. Here the CDR3 reads CASRSVKAGEKLFF. As DNA, the CDR3 is TGTGCCAGCAGATCCGTCAAGGCGGGAGAAAAACTGTTTTTT.

This clonotype turned up a few times. The gene calls are TRBV5-4 and TRBJ2-1, with 15 bases lining up with TRBD2. CDR1 SGHNT and CDR2 YYREEE come from the germline V gene (reference sequence). The CDR3 runs to 18 residues. With V trimmed by 2 bases and J by 0 bases, 3 bases remained unmatched. CDR3 bases: TGTGCCAGCAGCTTTGGGACTAGCGGGGGGAGCTCCTACAATGAGCAGTTCTTC. Its translation is CASSFGTSGGSSYNEQFF. The entire variable domain, with the rest obtained from reference TRBV5-4 and TRBJ2-1, is as follows: ETGVTQSPTHLIKTRGQQVTLRCSSQSGHNTVSWYQQALGQGPQFIFQYYREEENGRGNFPPRFSGLQFPNYSSELNVNALELDDSALYLCASSFGTSGGSSYNEQFFGPGTRLTVL.

This clonotype turned up a few times. The chain carries TRBV5-1 and TRBJ2-4; TRBD1 aligns across 8 bases. The CDR3 totals 14 residues. With 4 bases clipped from V and 8 bases from J, the junction kept 8 bases outside the gene matches. Germline V gene lookup returns CDR1 SGHRS and CDR2 YFSETQ. In nucleotides, the CDR3 is TGCGCCAGCAGCCAGAGGACAGGGAGAGACATTCAGTACTTC. Its protein product is CASSQRTGRDIQYF.

V usage is TRBV6-5 and J usage is TRBJ2-3; TRBD2 aligns across 9 bases. Germline-derived CDR1 and CDR2 are MNHEY and SVGAGI. This CDR3 region has 14 residues. With 1 base clipped from V and 5 bases from J, the junction kept 1 base outside the gene matches. The CDR3 is CASSYLLAGDTQYF. The CDR3 nucleotides read TGTGCCAGCAGTTACTTACTAGCGGGAGATACGCAGTATTTT.

This clonotype appeared many times. V gene TRBV20-1 combines with J gene TRBJ2-2; 8 positions match TRBD1. The CDR3 sequence is 13 residues long. J lost 1 base, V lost 7 bases, and 2 bases had no gene match. The V gene's germline CDR1 is DFQATT and CDR2 SNEGSKA (reference sequence). The chain's CDR3 is CSGGTGNTGELFF. The CDR3 bases are TGCAGTGGCGGGACAGGGAACACCGGGGAGCTGTTTTTT.

The chain joins TRBV27 to TRBJ2-2; possibly TRBD2 for D (5 bases). The CDR3 extends over 14 amino acids. The germline V gene encodes CDR1 MNHEY and CDR2 SMNVEV (reference sequence). Trimming took 3 bases from V and 5 from J, leaving 10 bases between them. The CDR3 bases are TGTGCCAGCAGTTTGAACGGGGTAACCGGGGAGCTGTTTTTT. Protein product: CASSLNGVTGELFF.

This clonotype has just a few counts. This rearrangement joins TRBV6-6 to TRBJ1-1; D remains ambiguous. In germline, CDR1 is MNHNY, CDR2 SVGAGI (reference sequence). V was shortened by 9 bases and J by 5 bases, with 13 bases between the two germline ends. The CDR3 sequence is 12 residues long. The CDR3 DNA sequence: TGTGCCAGTTTCGATGCGGGGACTGAAGCTTTCTTT. This translates into CASFDAGTEAFF.

This clonotype was recorded once. V and J are TRBV19 and TRBJ1-1; D gene uncertain. Germline V gene lookup returns CDR1 LNHDA and CDR2 SQIVND (reference sequence). Between the trimmed V and J ends, which lost 3 bases and 7 bases, there was a span of 9 bases. The CDR3 runs to 12 residues. The CDR3 region is CASSIGDFEAFF. The CDR3 DNA follows: TGTGCCAGTAGTATTGGGGATTTTGAAGCTTTCTTT.

The chain carries TRBV12-3 or TRBV12-4 and TRBJ1-1; 8 bases align to TRBD1. The trim removed 6 bases at V and 0 bases at J, leaving 6 bases unmatched. The CDR3 length is 15 residues. The DNA of the CDR3 is TGTGCCAGCAGACAGGGGGGAACTATGAACACTGAAGCTTTCTTT. Translating it yields CASRQGGTMNTEAFF.

This clonotype was seen a few times. The J gene is TRBJ1-1, the V gene TRBV12-3 or TRBV12-4; maybe TRBD1 (5 bases). The CDR3 extends over 17 amino acids. The V end lost 6 bases, the J end lost 2 bases, and 22 bases lay between the germline ends. In nucleotides, the CDR3 is TGTGCCAGCAGCCAAGACCAAGCGGTCGGGGGAAACACTGAAGCTTTCTTT. Residues: CASSQDQAVGGNTEAFF.

This clonotype was observed a handful of times. The genes are TRBV10-3 and TRBJ1-6, with D possibly being TRBD1 (5 bases). The germline V gene encodes CDR1 ENHRY and CDR2 SYGVKD. Trimming left V 0 bases short and J 7 bases short, with 10 bases between. The CDR3 consists of 15 residues. DNA for the CDR3: TGTGCCATCAGTGAGTCCAGGGTTCGGAATTCACCCCTCCACTTT. Residues: CAISESRVRNSPLHF.

The chain has TRBV18 and TRBJ1-1; a weak D match, TRBD1 (5 bases). V was shortened by 1 base and J by 5 bases, with 20 bases between the two germline ends. CDR1 is KGHSH and CDR2 is LQKENI in the germline V gene. The CDR3 consists of 17 residues. In DNA, the CDR3 is TGTGCCAGCTCACCACGATCCGGTGGTTGGGGGGATACTGAAGCTTTCTTT. Protein product: CASSPRSGGWGDTEAFF.

The chain links TRBV4-2 to TRBJ2-5, with 7 bases fitting TRBD2. From germline, CDR1 is LGHNA and CDR2 YNFKEQ. V was clipped by 4 bases and J by 1 base; unmatched bases: 9. This CDR3 spans 16 amino acids. The CDR3 DNA reads as TGTGCCAGCAGCCCCGCCAGCGGGAACCGCCAAGAGACCCAGTACTTC. Protein sequence: CASSPASGNRQETQYF.

This clonotype was detected only a few times. The genes are TRBV18 and TRBJ2-3, with D unclear. The CDR3 has 14 amino acids. CDR1 and CDR2 (germline): KGHSH, LQKENI. The V gene lost 3 bases and the J gene lost 2 bases, with 9 bases spanning the gap. CDR3 sequence (DNA): TGTGCCAGCTCACCGCCCACCCACACAGATACGCAGTATTTT. It specifies CASSPPTHTDTQYF.

This clonotype was found a few times. This chain joins TRBV29-1 and TRBJ2-3; D unresolved. V was pared by 4 bases and J by 6 bases, with 2 bases between. The CDR3 runs to 9 residues. CDR1 SQVTM and CDR2 ANQGSEA come from the germline V gene. CDR3 DNA: TGCAGCGTTGGGGATACGCAGTATTTT. Amino acids: CSVGDTQYF.